This TCR beta chain emerged from a study of Ad26.COV2.S vaccination and SARS-CoV-2 variants. Study at large: Of the COV1001 trial arms, the Ad26.COV2.S arm included the donor. By the intramuscular route, Ad26.COV2.S was given once, or twice 56 days apart. Study results and caveats: Overall T cell responses may have been underestimated by the analyses of TCR breadth and depth.

CDR1 and CDR2 (germline): SGHRS, YFSETQ. The CDR3 is 16 amino acids. With 6 bases clipped from V and 6 bases from J, the junction kept 13 bases outside the gene matches. Using immunoSEQ multiplex PCR, the repertoire was profiled, and TCRdb retains in-frame clones only, with some absent. The sample yields about 450,000 clones, about 88% seen once. Treatment of the sample: some 20 received Ad26.COV2.S at low or high dose, single or two shots; roughly five received placebo; per-sample allocation not given. Collection of the samples took place on day 63 after the first injection of vaccine or placebo. Of note for this clone: Its target is not known.

This receptor was taken from a person between 18 and 65 years old who received the Ad26.COV2.S COVID-19 vaccine or a placebo. The sequences come from peripheral blood, collected in a trial of Ad26.COV2.S vaccine versus placebo. The chain uses TRBV5-1 and TRBJ2-2; 8 nucleotides align to TRBD1. The CDR3 loop is CASTLPGQGVAGELFF. Written as DNA, the CDR3 is TGCGCCAGCACCCTTCCCGGACAGGGCGTTGCCGGGGAGCTGTTTTTT. Complete variable domain (other parts from reference TRBV5-1 and TRBJ2-2): KAGVTQTPRYLIKTRGQQVTLSCSPISGHRSVSWYQQTPGQGLQFLFEYFSETQRNKGNFPGRFSGRQFSNSRSEMNVSTLELGDSALYLCASTLPGQGVAGELFFGEGSRLTVL.